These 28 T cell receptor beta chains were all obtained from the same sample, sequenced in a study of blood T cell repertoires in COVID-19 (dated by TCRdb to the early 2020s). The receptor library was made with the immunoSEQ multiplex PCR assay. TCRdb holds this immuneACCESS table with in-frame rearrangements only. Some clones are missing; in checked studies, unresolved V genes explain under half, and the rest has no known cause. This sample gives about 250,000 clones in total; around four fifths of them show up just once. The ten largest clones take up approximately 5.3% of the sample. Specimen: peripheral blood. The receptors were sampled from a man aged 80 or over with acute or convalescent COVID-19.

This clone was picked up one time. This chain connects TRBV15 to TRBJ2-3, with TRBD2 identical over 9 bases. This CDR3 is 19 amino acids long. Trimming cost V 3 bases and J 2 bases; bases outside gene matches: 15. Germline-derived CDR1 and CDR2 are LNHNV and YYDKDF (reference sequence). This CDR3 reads CATSRVGYGTSGFTDTQYF. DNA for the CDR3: TGTGCCACCAGCAGGGTTGGTTACGGCACTAGCGGGTTCACAGATACGCAGTATTTT. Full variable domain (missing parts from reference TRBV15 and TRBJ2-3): DAMVIQNPRYQVTQFGKPVTLSCSQTLNHNVMYWYQQKSSQAPKLLFHYYDKDFNNEADTPDNFQSRRPNTSFCFLDIRSPGLGDTAMYLCATSRVGYGTSGFTDTQYFGPGTRLTVL.

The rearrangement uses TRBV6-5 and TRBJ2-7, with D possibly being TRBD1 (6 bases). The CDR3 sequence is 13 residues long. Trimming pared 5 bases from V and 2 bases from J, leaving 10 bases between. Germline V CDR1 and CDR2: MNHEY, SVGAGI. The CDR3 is CASSHRETYEQYF. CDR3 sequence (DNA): TGTGCCAGCAGTCACAGGGAAACCTACGAGCAGTACTTC.

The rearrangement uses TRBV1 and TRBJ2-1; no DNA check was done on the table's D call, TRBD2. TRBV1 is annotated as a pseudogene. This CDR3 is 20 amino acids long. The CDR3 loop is CTSSQDSKAGDESSYNEQFF. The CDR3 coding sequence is TGCACCAGCAGCCAAGATAGTAAAGCGGGAGACGAAAGCTCCTACAATGAGCAGTTCTTC.

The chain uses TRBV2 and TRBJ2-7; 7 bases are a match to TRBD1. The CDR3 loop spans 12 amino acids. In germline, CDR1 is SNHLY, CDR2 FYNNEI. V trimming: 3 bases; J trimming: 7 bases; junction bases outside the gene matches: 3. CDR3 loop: CASSETGREQYF. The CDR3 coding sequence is TGTGCCAGCAGTGAGACAGGGCGTGAGCAGTACTTC.

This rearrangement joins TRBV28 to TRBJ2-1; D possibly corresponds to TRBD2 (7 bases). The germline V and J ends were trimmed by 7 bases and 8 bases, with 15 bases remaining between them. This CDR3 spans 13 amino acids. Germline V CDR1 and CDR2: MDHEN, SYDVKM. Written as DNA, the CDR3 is TGTGCCAGCATAAGGGGGGGGCCCTATGAGCAGTTCTTC. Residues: CASIRGGPYEQFF.

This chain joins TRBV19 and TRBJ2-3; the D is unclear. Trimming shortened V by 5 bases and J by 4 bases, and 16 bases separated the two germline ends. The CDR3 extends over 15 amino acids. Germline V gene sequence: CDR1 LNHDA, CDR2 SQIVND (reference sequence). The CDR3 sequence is CASSFLLSRSDTQYF. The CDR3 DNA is TGTGCCAGTAGTTTCCTTCTATCACGGTCAGATACGCAGTATTTT.

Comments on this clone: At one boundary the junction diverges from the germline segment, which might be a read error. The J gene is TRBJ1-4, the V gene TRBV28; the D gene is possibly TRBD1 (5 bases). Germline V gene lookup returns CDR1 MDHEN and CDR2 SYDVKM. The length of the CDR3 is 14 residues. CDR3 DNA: TGTGCCAGCAGCTTAGGGGTCCAGGCAGGGCCCCGGGTTTTT. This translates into CASSLGVQAGPRVF.

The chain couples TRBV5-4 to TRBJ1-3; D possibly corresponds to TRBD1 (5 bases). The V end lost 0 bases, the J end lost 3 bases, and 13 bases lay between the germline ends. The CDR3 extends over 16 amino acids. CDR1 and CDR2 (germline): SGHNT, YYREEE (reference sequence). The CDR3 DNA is TGTGCCAGCAGCTTGGGGGGGGACTCGGTTGGAAACACCATATATTTT. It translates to CASSLGGDSVGNTIYF.

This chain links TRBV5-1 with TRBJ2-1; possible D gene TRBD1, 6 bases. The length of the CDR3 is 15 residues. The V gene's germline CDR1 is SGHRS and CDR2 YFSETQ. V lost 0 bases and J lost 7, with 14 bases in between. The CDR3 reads CASSLVVGAKNEQFF. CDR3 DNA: TGCGCCAGCAGCTTGGTAGTGGGGGCTAAAAATGAGCAGTTCTTC. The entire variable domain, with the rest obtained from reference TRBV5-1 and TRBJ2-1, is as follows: KAGVTQTPRYLIKTRGQQVTLSCSPISGHRSVSWYQQTPGQGLQFLFEYFSETQRNKGNFPGRFSGRQFSNSRSEMNVSTLELGDSALYLCASSLVVGAKNEQFFGPGTRLTVL.

The CDR3 DNA follows: TGTGCCAGCAAAGTGGGGACAGGGGTTACTGAAGCTTTCTTT. Translation gives CASKVGTGVTEAFF. The gene calls are TRBV28 and TRBJ1-1; 10 bases map to TRBD1. The germline gives CDR1 MDHEN, CDR2 SYDVKM. This CDR3 comprises 14 residues. Trimming at V came to 7 bases and at J to 5 bases, leaving 7 bases not matched to a gene. The entire variable domain, with the rest obtained from reference TRBV28 and TRBJ1-1, is as follows: DVKVTQSSRYLVKRTGEKVFLECVQDMDHENMFWYRQDPGLGLRLIYFSYDVKMKEKGDIPEGYSVSREKKERFSLILESASTNQTSMYLCASKVGTGVTEAFFGQGTRLTVV.

CDR3 in amino acids: CASSPTVLNTEAFF. The DNA of the CDR3 is TGTGCCAGCAGTCCAACAGTCCTGAACACTGAAGCTTTCTTT. This chain connects TRBV2 to TRBJ1-1; D gene ambiguous. The CDR3 is 14 amino acids. Germline loops: CDR1 SNHLY, CDR2 FYNNEI. Trimming took off 5 bases at V and 0 bases at J, with 10 bases between the two ends.

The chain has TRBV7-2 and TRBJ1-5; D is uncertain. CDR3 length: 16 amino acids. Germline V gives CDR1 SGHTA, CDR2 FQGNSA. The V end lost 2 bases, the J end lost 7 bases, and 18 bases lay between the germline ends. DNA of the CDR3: TGTGCCAGCAGCTTAAACTATCCGGGGAACGGACAGCCCCAGCATTTT. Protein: CASSLNYPGNGQPQHF.

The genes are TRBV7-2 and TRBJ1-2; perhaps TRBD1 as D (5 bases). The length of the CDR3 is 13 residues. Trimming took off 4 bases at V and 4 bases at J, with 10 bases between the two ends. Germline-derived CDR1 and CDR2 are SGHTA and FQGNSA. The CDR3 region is CASSSTAIYGYTF. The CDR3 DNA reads TGTGCCAGCAGCTCGACAGCTATCTATGGCTACACCTTC. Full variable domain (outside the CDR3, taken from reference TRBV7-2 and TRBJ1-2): GAGVSQSPSNKVTEKGKDVELRCDPISGHTALYWYRQSLGQGLEFLIYFQGNSAPDKSGLPSDRFSAERTGGSVSTLTIQRTQQEDSAVYLCASSSTAIYGYTFGSGTRLTVV.

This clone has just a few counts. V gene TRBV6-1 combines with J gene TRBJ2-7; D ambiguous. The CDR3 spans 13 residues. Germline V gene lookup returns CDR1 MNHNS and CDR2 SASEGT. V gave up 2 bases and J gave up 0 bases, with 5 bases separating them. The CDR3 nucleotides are TGTGCCAGCAGTGAACAGAACTCCTACGAGCAGTACTTC. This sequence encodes CASSEQNSYEQYF.

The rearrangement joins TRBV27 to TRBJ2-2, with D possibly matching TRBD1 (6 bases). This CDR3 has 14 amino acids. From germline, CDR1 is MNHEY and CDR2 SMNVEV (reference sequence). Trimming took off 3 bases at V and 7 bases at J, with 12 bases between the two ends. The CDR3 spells CASSFWGQGGELFF. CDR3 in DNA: TGTGCCAGCAGTTTCTGGGGGCAAGGCGGGGAGCTGTTTTTT.

As DNA, the CDR3 is TGTGCCAGCAGAGAGCCCCCTGAAAAACTGTTTTTT. This gives the protein CASREPPEKLFF. The chain couples TRBV6-5 to TRBJ1-4; D unclear. The CDR3 extends over 12 amino acids. Germline CDR1 reads MNHEY; CDR2 reads SVGAGI. Trimming cost V 6 bases and J 7 bases, with 9 bases left between them.

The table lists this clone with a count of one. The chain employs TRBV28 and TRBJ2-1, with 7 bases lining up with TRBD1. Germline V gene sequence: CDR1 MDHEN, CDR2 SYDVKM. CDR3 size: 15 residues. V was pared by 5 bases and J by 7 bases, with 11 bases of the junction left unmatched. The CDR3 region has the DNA TGTGCCAGCAGTCAACTAAACAGGGGAGTGAATGAGCAGTTCTTC. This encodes CASSQLNRGVNEQFF.

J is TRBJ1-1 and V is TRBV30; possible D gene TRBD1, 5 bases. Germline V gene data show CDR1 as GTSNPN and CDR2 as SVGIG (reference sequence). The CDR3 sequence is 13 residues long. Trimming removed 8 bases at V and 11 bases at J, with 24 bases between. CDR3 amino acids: CAGHRGGLGGAFF. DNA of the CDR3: TGTGCCGGACACCGGGGAGGGCTTGGCGGTGCTTTCTTT.

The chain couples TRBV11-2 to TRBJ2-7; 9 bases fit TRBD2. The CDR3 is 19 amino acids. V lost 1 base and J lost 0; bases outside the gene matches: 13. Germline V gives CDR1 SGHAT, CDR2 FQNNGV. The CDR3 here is CASSLGLGLAGPSSYEQYF. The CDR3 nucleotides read TGTGCCAGCAGCTTAGGGTTAGGGCTAGCGGGGCCTAGCTCCTACGAGCAGTACTTC.

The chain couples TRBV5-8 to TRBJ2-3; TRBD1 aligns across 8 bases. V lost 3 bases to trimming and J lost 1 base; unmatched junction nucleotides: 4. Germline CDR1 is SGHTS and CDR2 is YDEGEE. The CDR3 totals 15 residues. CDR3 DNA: TGTGCCAGCAGCTGGGGACAGGCGGGCACAGATACGCAGTATTTT. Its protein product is CASSWGQAGTDTQYF.

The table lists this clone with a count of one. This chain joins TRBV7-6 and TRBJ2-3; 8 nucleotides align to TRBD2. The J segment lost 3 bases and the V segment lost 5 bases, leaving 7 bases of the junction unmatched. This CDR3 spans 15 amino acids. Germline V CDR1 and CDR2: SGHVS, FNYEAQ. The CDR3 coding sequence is TGTGCCAGCAGCCCGCGGGGGGACGGGACAGATACGCAGTATTTT. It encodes CASSPRGDGTDTQYF.

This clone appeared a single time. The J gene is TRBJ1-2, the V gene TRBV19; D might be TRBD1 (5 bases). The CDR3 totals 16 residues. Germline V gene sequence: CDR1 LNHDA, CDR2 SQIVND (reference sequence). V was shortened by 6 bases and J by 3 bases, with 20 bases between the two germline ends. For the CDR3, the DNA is TGTGCCAGTAGACGGGGGGATCAGAAGGCTCACTATGGCTACACCTTC. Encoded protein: CASRRGDQKAHYGYTF. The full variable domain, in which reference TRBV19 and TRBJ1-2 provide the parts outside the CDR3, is DGGITQSPKYLFRKEGQNVTLSCEQNLNHDAMYWYRQDPGQGLRLIYYSQIVNDFQKGDIAEGYSVSREKKESFPLTVTSAQKNPTAFYLCASRRGDQKAHYGYTFGSGTRLTVV.

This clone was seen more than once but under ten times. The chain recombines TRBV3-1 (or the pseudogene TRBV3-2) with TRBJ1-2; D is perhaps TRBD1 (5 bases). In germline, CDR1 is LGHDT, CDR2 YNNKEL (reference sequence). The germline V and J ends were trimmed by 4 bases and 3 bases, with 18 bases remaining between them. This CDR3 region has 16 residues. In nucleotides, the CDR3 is TGTGCCAGCAGCCTATCACTGAATTCGGGGGACTATGGCTACACCTTC. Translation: CASSLSLNSGDYGYTF.

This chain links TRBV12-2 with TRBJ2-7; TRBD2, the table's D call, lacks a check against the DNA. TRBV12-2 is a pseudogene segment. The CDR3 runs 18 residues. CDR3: CASRLGVSEGVKGYEQYF. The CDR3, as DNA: TGTGCAAGTCGCTTAGGGGTATCGGAGGGAGTTAAGGGCTACGAGCAGTACTTC.

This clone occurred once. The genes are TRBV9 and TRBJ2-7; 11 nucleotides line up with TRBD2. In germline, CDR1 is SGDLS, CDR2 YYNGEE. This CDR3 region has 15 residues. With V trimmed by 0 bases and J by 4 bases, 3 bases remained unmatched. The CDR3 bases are TGTGCCAGCAGCGTAGAGCCTAGCGGGAGGTACGAGCAGTACTTC. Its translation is CASSVEPSGRYEQYF.

The CDR3 protein is CASSHRGGLNSPLHF. CDR3 DNA: TGTGCCAGCAGCCACCGAGGGGGCTTAAATTCACCCCTCCACTTT. The gene calls are TRBV27 and TRBJ1-6; 7 bases fit TRBD1. V lost 6 bases and J lost 7; bases outside the gene matches: 9. Germline V lookup: CDR1 MNHEY, CDR2 SMNVEV (reference sequence). The CDR3 is 15 residues long.

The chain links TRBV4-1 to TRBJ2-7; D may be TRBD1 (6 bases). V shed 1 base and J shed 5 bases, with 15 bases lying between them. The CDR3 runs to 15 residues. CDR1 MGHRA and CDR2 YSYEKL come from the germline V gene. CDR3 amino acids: CASSQAPGTTDEQYF. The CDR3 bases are TGCGCCAGCAGCCAAGCCCCCGGGACAACTGACGAGCAGTACTTC.

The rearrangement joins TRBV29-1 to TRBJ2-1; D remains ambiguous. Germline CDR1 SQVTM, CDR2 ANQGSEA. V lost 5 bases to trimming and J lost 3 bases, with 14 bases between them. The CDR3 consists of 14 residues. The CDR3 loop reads CSVSKYPLYNEQFF. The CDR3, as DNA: TGCAGCGTTTCTAAATACCCCCTCTACAATGAGCAGTTCTTC.